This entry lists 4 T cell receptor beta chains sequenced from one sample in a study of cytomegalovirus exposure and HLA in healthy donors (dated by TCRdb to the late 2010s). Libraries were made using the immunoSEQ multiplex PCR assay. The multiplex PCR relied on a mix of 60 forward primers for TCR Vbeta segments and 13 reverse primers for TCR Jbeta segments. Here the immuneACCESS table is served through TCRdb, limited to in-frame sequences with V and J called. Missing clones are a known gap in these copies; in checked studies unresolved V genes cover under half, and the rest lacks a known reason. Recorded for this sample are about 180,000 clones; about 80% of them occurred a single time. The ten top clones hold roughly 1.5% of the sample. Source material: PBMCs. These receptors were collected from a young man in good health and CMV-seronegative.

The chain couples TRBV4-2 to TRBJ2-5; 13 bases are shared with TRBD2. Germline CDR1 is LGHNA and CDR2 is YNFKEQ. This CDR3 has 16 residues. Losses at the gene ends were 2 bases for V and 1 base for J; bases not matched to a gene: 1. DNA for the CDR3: TGTGCCAGCAGCCAAACTAGCGGGGGGGCCCAAGAGACCCAGTACTTC. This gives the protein CASSQTSGGAQETQYF.

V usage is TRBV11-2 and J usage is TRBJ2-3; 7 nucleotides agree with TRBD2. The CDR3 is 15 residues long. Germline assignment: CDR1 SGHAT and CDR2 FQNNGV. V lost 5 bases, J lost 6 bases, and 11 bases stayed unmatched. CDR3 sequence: CASSMRISGLDTQYF. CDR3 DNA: TGTGCCAGCAGCATGAGAATTAGCGGGCTGGATACGCAGTATTTT.

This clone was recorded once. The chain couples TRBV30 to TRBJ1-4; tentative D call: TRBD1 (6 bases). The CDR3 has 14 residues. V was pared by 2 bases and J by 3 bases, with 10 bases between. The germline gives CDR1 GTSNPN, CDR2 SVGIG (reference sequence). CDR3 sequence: CAWSQGGANEKLFF. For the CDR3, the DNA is TGTGCCTGGAGTCAAGGGGGGGCTAATGAAAAACTGTTTTTT.

As DNA, the CDR3 is TGTGCCAGCAGCTTAGCCACGGGCTACGAGCAGTACTTC. Its protein product is CASSLATGYEQYF. The J gene is TRBJ2-7, the V gene TRBV11-1, with D uncertain. Trimming stripped 0 bases from V and 3 bases from J, with 6 bases between. Per germline, CDR1 SGHAT and CDR2 FQDESV (reference sequence). This CDR3 is built from 13 residues. The entire variable domain, with the rest obtained from reference TRBV11-1 and TRBJ2-7, is as follows: EAEVAQSPRYKITEKSQAVAFWCDPISGHATLYWYRQILGQGPELLVQFQDESVVDDSQLPKDRFSAERLKGVDSTLKIQPAELGDSAMYLCASSLATGYEQYFGPGTRLTVT.